One and the same sample provided the 6 T cell receptor beta chains below, sequenced in a study of blood T cell repertoires in COVID-19. The repertoire was sequenced with immunoSEQ multiplex PCR; TCRdb's copy has only in-frame clones and lacks some. The table records around 260,000 clones, around 84% of them present only once. The sample consisted of PBMCs or T cells enriched from blood (not recorded which). These receptor sequences come from a man younger than 40 with acute COVID-19.

This clone was seen just once. This chain uses TRBV6-5 with TRBJ1-2, with TRBD1 as a possible D gene (6 bases). This CDR3 spans 15 amino acids. Trimming took off 4 bases at V and 4 bases at J, with 16 bases between the two ends. Per the germline V gene, CDR1 is MNHEY and CDR2 is SVGAGI. The CDR3 sequence: CASSWITGYSYGYTF. The CDR3 DNA sequence: TGTGCCAGCAGTTGGATAACAGGGTATTCCTATGGCTACACCTTC.

V and J are TRBV29-1 and TRBJ2-6, with unresolved D. Germline V gene lookup returns CDR1 SQVTM and CDR2 ANQGSEA. The V and J ends lost 3 bases and 0 bases respectively, with 9 bases between them. This CDR3 is built from 15 residues. CDR3 sequence reads: CSVEVPGSGANVLTF. The CDR3 DNA follows: TGCAGCGTTGAGGTCCCAGGCTCTGGGGCCAACGTCCTGACTTTC.

The chain combines TRBV5-1 with TRBJ2-2; TRBD1 agrees at 7 bases. With V trimmed by 3 bases and J by 4 bases, 3 bases remained unmatched. Per the germline V gene, CDR1 is SGHRS and CDR2 is YFSETQ. The CDR3 has 14 residues. CDR3 in amino acids: CASSSGQTTGELFF. The CDR3 region has the DNA TGCGCCAGCAGCTCGGGACAGACCACCGGGGAGCTGTTTTTT.

The chain is built from TRBV28 and TRBJ1-2, with 8 bases fitting TRBD1. Germline V gene data show CDR1 as MDHEN and CDR2 as SYDVKM. This CDR3 comprises 14 residues. After removal of 5 bases from V and 4 bases from J, the junction contained 6 bases not matched to a gene. The CDR3 DNA sequence: TGTGCCAGCAGTCTAGGGGACAGGATCTATGGCTACACCTTC. Its protein is CASSLGDRIYGYTF.

The rearrangement joins TRBV24-1 to TRBJ2-5; 9 nucleotides align to TRBD1. Germline loops: CDR1 KGHDR, CDR2 SFDVKD. Trimming at V came to 4 bases and at J to 2 bases, leaving 7 bases not matched to a gene. The CDR3 totals 16 residues. The CDR3 reads CATSDHGTGLQETQYF. The CDR3 DNA is TGTGCCACCAGTGACCACGGGACAGGGCTTCAAGAGACCCAGTACTTC.

There are a few counts of this clone. The CDR3 DNA follows: TGTGCCAGCAGTGCCGGGGGGCGAGGCACTGAAGCTTTCTTT. The encoded protein is CASSAGGRGTEAFF. This chain joins TRBV2 and TRBJ1-1; weak D call: TRBD1 (6 bases). CDR3 length: 14 amino acids. Germline-derived CDR1 and CDR2 are SNHLY and FYNNEI. The V end lost 4 bases, the J end lost 4 bases, and 13 bases lay between the germline ends.